These T cell receptor beta chains were read from a single sample in a study of blood T cell repertoires in COVID-19. The table came from immunoSEQ multiplex PCR; TCRdb's copy has only in-frame clones and leaves some out. The repertoire holds about 300,000 clones, with around 90% as singletons. The sample consisted of PBMCs or T cells enriched from blood (not recorded which). The receptors originated from a woman aged 30 to 39 who had recovered from COVID-19. Each CDR3 is given with its conserved first and last residue. Each record gives: D gene, clone size, V gene, J gene, CDR3 protein, CDR3 DNA. D genes are given only for firm matches. The size of a clone is reported for some rows only, either as once, few or many, or as a class for expanded clones.

TRBD1	NA	TRBV2	TRBJ1-5	CASKIGQVPQPQHF	TGTGCCAGCAAGATAGGACAGGTTCCTCAGCCCCAGCATTTT
NA	NA	TRBV29-1	TRBJ2-7	CSVEVGQGGEQYF	TGCAGCGTTGAAGTGGGGCAGGGTGGTGAGCAGTACTTC
NA	NA	TRBV6-5	TRBJ1-2	CASSSQGWGGYGYTF	TGTGCCAGCAGTAGTCAGGGATGGGGAGGGTATGGCTACACCTTC
NA	NA	TRBV7-8	TRBJ1-1	CASSLVAAGGTEAFF	TGTGCCAGCAGCTTAGTGGCGGCGGGGGGTACTGAAGCTTTCTTT
NA	NA	TRBV3-1/TRBV3-2	TRBJ1-2	CASSPSRRNYGYTF	TGTGCCAGCAGCCCCTCGCGGAGGAACTATGGCTACACCTTC
NA	few	TRBV7-3	TRBJ1-1	CASSLDRINTEAFF	TGTGCCAGCAGCTTAGACAGGATCAACACTGAAGCTTTCTTT
TRBD2	few	TRBV11-3	TRBJ2-2	CASSLVLAGVTGELFF	TGTGCCAGCAGCTTGGTATTAGCGGGGGTAACCGGGGAGCTGTTTTTT
NA	NA	TRBV30	TRBJ1-1	CACRPRGTEAFF	TGTGCCTGCAGGCCCCGGGGCACTGAAGCTTTCTTT
NA	NA	TRBV4-1	TRBJ1-6	CASSPLTKSSPLHF	TGCGCCAGCAGCCCGTTGACAAAGTCTTCACCCCTCCACTTT
TRBD1	NA	TRBV18	TRBJ1-1	CASSLGLDRGTEAFF	TGTGCCAGCTCACTGGGGCTGGACAGGGGGACTGAAGCTTTCTTT
TRBD1	NA	TRBV5-6	TRBJ2-7	CASSLGQLYEQYF	TGTGCCAGCAGCCTGGGACAGCTCTACGAGCAGTACTTC
NA	NA	TRBV19	TRBJ1-2	CASSINRGTSGRSGYTF	TGTGCCAGTAGTATAAATAGGGGGACAAGTGGAAGGAGTGGCTACACCTTC
TRBD1	NA	TRBV14	TRBJ1-2	CASSRNRGQDYGYTF	TGTGCCAGCAGCCGCAACAGGGGGCAAGACTATGGCTACACCTTC
NA	NA	TRBV5-6	TRBJ2-2	CASSLRVPGNTGELFF	TGTGCCAGCAGCCTCAGGGTTCCGGGGAACACCGGGGAGCTGTTTTTT
NA	NA	TRBV29-1	TRBJ1-1	CSVWERNGTPEAFF	TGCAGCGTCTGGGAACGAAACGGGACACCTGAAGCTTTCTTT
TRBD1	NA	TRBV18	TRBJ1-2	CASHGQGAMAYGYTF	TGTGCCAGCCACGGACAGGGGGCTATGGCCTATGGCTACACCTTC
NA	NA	TRBV5-4	TRBJ1-6	CASSYRALDSPLHF	TGTGCCAGCAGCTACAGGGCCTTGGACTCACCCCTCCACTTT
TRBD1	NA	TRBV7-8	TRBJ1-1	CASNQGQGRSPEAFF	TGTGCCAGCAACCAAGGACAGGGAAGGAGCCCTGAAGCTTTCTTT
NA	NA	TRBV30	TRBJ2-2	CAWSVTGAGELFF	TGTGCCTGGAGTGTAACCGGAGCCGGGGAGCTGTTTTTT
TRBD1	NA	TRBV12-3/TRBV12-4	TRBJ2-7	CASRRPGQGPEYF	TGTGCCAGCAGACGACCGGGACAGGGTCCTGAGTACTTC
TRBD2	NA	TRBV18	TRBJ2-1	CASSRLAGGVYNEQFF	TGTGCCAGCTCACGACTAGCGGGGGGAGTGTACAATGAGCAGTTCTTC
NA	NA	TRBV7-6	TRBJ1-2	CASSAAGANYGYTF	TGTGCCAGCAGTGCCGCGGGGGCTAACTATGGCTACACCTTC
NA	NA	TRBV7-6	TRBJ2-7	CASSLEGVYEQYF	TGTGCCAGCAGCTTAGAAGGAGTCTACGAGCAGTACTTC
NA	NA	TRBV2	TRBJ2-7	CASSANTFEQYF	TGTGCCAGCAGTGCCAACACCTTCGAGCAGTACTTC
NA	NA	TRBV7-9	TRBJ2-1	CASSPSRPTYNEQFF	TGTGCCAGCAGCCCAAGCAGGCCGACCTACAATGAGCAGTTCTTC
NA	NA	TRBV30	TRBJ1-2	CAWSGRGGVYTF	TGTGCCTGGAGTGGTCGGGGGGGGGTCTACACCTTC
TRBD1	NA	TRBV28	TRBJ1-5	CASRGWTGGSNQPQHF	TGTGCCAGCAGGGGCTGGACAGGGGGGTCCAATCAGCCCCAGCATTTT
TRBD1	NA	TRBV5-4	TRBJ2-1	CASSPRDRDNEQFF	TGTGCCAGCAGCCCCCGGGACAGGGACAATGAGCAGTTCTTC
NA	NA	TRBV20-1	TRBJ2-3	CSARSGDTQYF	TGCAGTGCTAGGTCAGGGGATACGCAGTATTTT
NA	NA	TRBV11-2	TRBJ1-6	CASSLQGSYNSPLHF	TGTGCCAGCAGCCTACAGGGCTCCTATAATTCACCCCTCCACTTT
NA	NA	TRBV6-5	TRBJ2-3	CASSLNRASDTQYF	TGTGCCAGCAGTCTGAACAGGGCTTCAGATACGCAGTATTTT
NA	NA	TRBV6-5	TRBJ1-1	CASSSGGPTEAFF	TGTGCCAGCAGTTCCGGAGGGCCTACTGAAGCTTTCTTT
TRBD2	NA	TRBV20-1	TRBJ2-1	CSASASGGVNYNEQFF	TGCAGTGCTAGTGCTAGCGGGGGGGTTAACTACAATGAGCAGTTCTTC
NA	NA	TRBV19	TRBJ1-1	CASSPSKPEAFF	TGTGCCAGTAGTCCATCTAAACCGGAAGCTTTCTTT
NA	NA	TRBV7-9	TRBJ1-5	CASSLGQGLEPQHF	TGTGCCAGCAGCTTAGGCCAGGGCTTGGAGCCCCAGCATTTT
TRBD2	NA	TRBV7-3	TRBJ2-2	CASRPGLAATGELFF	TGTGCCAGCAGACCCGGACTAGCGGCCACCGGGGAGCTGTTTTTT
NA	NA	TRBV15	TRBJ1-4	CATNRRGEKLFF	TGTGCCACCAATCGGAGGGGTGAAAAACTGTTTTTT
NA	once	TRBV6-1	TRBJ2-1	CASRERGRGAYNEQFF	TGTGCCAGCAGAGAAAGGGGCAGGGGGGCCTACAATGAGCAGTTCTTC
NA	NA	TRBV5-1	TRBJ2-1	CASKSGRNEQFF	TGCGCCAGCAAATCAGGGCGTAATGAGCAGTTCTTC
TRBD1	NA	TRBV19	TRBJ1-1	CASSIAGQRPVDSF	TGTGCCAGTAGTATTGCGGGACAGAGGCCCGTCGATTCATTT
NA	NA	TRBV3-1/TRBV3-2	TRBJ1-6	CASSQDKIDPLHF	TGTGCCAGCAGCCAGGACAAGATCGACCCCCTCCACTTT
NA	NA	TRBV13	TRBJ1-3	CASSRDSGNTIYF	TGTGCCAGCAGCCGGGACTCTGGAAACACCATATATTTT
TRBD2	NA	TRBV6-2/TRBV6-3	TRBJ2-3	CASSYLALSGPTDTQYF	TGTGCCAGCAGTTACTTAGCCCTTAGCGGGCCCACAGATACGCAGTATTTT
NA	NA	TRBV19	TRBJ2-3	CASTLDTFRTDTQYF	TGTGCCAGTACCCTGGACACCTTTAGGACAGATACGCAGTATTTT
NA	NA	TRBV5-5	TRBJ2-5	CASSLTGEETQYF	TGTGCCAGCAGCTTGACAGGAGAAGAGACCCAGTACTTC
NA	NA	TRBV5-6	TRBJ1-5	CASSLRGSGNQPQHF	TGTGCCAGCAGCTTGCGGGGATCAGGCAATCAGCCCCAGCATTTT
TRBD1	once	TRBV6-5	TRBJ1-2	CASSYYGDRPRGYTF	TGTGCCAGCAGTTACTATGGGGACAGGCCTCGGGGCTACACCTTC
TRBD1	NA	TRBV27	TRBJ2-2	CASRTTGGADGELFF	TGTGCCAGCAGAACTACAGGGGGCGCGGACGGGGAGCTGTTTTTT
TRBD1	NA	TRBV9	TRBJ2-7	CASSVGQGQSYEQYF	TGTGCCAGCAGCGTCGGACAGGGCCAGTCCTACGAGCAGTACTTC
NA	NA	TRBV9	TRBJ1-5	CASSPDSYSNQPQHF	TGTGCCAGCAGCCCCGACAGCTATAGCAATCAGCCCCAGCATTTT
NA	once	TRBV19	TRBJ1-5	CASSIGAGSNQPQHF	TGTGCCAGTAGTATAGGGGCAGGGAGCAATCAGCCCCAGCATTTT
NA	NA	TRBV29-1	TRBJ1-3	CSVDGIRGNTIYF	TGCAGCGTTGATGGTATCAGAGGGAACACCATATATTTT